Following are 8 T cell receptor beta chains from one sample sequenced in a study of cytotoxic CD8 clonotypes in ibrutinib-treated CLL. TCRdb's table, derived via immunoSEQ multiplex PCR, lists solely in-frame clones and lacks some. The sample records roughly 180,000 clones, over 60% being singletons. The source material was PBMCs, sampled after 24 months of ibrutinib treatment. The receptors shown here come from a human donor with chronic lymphocytic leukemia.

The gene calls are TRBV7-3 and TRBJ2-6, with no clear D. V lost 1 base, J lost 3 bases, and 7 bases lay in between. The CDR3 loop spans 15 amino acids. CDR1 and CDR2 (germline): SGHTA, FQGTGA. CDR3 DNA sequence: TGTGCCAGCAGCTTAAGCAGGATTGGGGCCAACGTCCTGACTTTC. This gives the protein CASSLSRIGANVLTF.

A single count supports this clone. J is TRBJ1-2 and V is TRBV5-4; D is undetermined. Trimming removed 6 bases from V and 7 bases from J, with 16 bases in between. Germline lookup yields CDR1 SGHNT and CDR2 YYREEE (reference sequence). The CDR3 has 13 amino acids. The CDR3: CASTGLKKGGYTF. The DNA of the CDR3 is TGTGCCAGCACGGGCCTAAAAAAGGGTGGCTACACCTTC.

The V call is TRBV19, the J call TRBJ2-7, with 10 positions matching TRBD1. The CDR3 sequence is 15 residues long. In germline, CDR1 is LNHDA, CDR2 SQIVND (reference sequence). The V segment lost 6 bases and the J segment 3 bases; nucleotides outside the gene matches: 8. The CDR3 DNA reads as TGTGCCAGTAGAAATGTTGGACAGGGGGGCTACGAGCAGTACTTC. Its translation is CASRNVGQGGYEQYF.

The chain has TRBV5-1 and TRBJ2-7; D is perhaps TRBD2 (5 bases). Trimming took off 1 base at V and 5 bases at J, with 13 bases between the two ends. Germline V gives CDR1 SGHRS, CDR2 YFSETQ. This CDR3 is 14 amino acids long. CDR3 protein: CASSLLGVRDEQYF. CDR3 bases: TGCGCCAGCAGCTTGCTCGGGGTGAGGGACGAGCAGTACTTC.

This chain connects TRBV7-9 to TRBJ1-1; 9 positions match TRBD1. V lost 5 bases, J lost 5 bases, and 6 bases stayed unmatched. The CDR3 is 14 amino acids. Germline CDR1 is SEHNR and CDR2 is FQNEAQ (reference sequence). CDR3 in amino acids: CASSRDRGITEAFF. As DNA, the CDR3 is TGTGCCAGCAGCAGAGACAGGGGGATTACTGAAGCTTTCTTT.

The table lists this clone with a few counts. The CDR3 nucleotides read TGTGCCAGCAGGGGACAGCTTTACTCTGGAAACACCATATATTTT. Translation: CASRGQLYSGNTIYF. V is TRBV2 and J is TRBJ1-3, with TRBD1 matching over 7 bases. This CDR3 spans 15 amino acids. Germline assignment: CDR1 SNHLY and CDR2 FYNNEI. With 6 bases clipped from V and 0 bases from J, the junction kept 5 bases outside the gene matches.

This rearrangement joins TRBV23-1 to TRBJ2-1; D ambiguous. TRBV23-1 is recorded as an ORF, its role being uncertain. The CDR3 is made up of 18 amino acids. Trimming pared 2 bases from V and 0 bases from J, leaving 17 bases between. The CDR3 reads CASSQPHHKTSSYNEQFF. The CDR3 nucleotides read TGCGCCAGCAGTCAACCACATCATAAGACGAGCTCCTACAATGAGCAGTTCTTC.

The gene calls are TRBV21-1 and TRBJ2-7. TRBV21-1 is described as a pseudogene. The CDR3 runs to 18 residues. CDR3 nucleotides: TGTGCCAGCAGCAAAGCGCCCTATGTGGGGGGCAAAAACTACGAGCAGTACTTC. Translated, it gives CASSKAPYVGGKNYEQYF.